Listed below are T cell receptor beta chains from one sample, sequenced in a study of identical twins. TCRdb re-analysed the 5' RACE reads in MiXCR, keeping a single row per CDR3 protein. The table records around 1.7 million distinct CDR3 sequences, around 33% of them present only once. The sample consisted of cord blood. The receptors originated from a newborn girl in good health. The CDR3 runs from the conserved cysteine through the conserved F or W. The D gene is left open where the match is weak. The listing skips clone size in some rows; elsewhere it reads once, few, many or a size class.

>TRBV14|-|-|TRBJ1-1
CASSPTEQGTEAFF
TGTGCCAGCAGCCCTACCGAACAGGGTACTGAAGCTTTCTTT
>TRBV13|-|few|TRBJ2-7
CASSLEGISSYNEQYF
TGTGCCAGCAGCTTAGAAGGAATCAGCTCCTACAATGAGCAGTACTTC
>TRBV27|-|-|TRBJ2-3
CASSSTVTDTQYF
TGTGCCAGCAGTTCGACAGTCACAGATACGCAGTATTTT
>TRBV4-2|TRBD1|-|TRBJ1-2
CASSRDGTVYGYTF
TGTGCCAGCAGCCGAGATGGGACAGTCTATGGCTACACCTTC
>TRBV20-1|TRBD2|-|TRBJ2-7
CSASRSGGKSYEQYF
TGCAGTGCTAGTCGTAGCGGGGGGAAATCCTACGAGCAGTACTTC
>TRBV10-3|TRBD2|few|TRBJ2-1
CAISGTSKDEQFF
TGTGCCATCAGCGGGACTAGCAAAGATGAGCAGTTCTTC
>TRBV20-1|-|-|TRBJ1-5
CSARVRQNSNQPQHF
TGCAGTGCTAGAGTGAGACAGAATAGCAATCAGCCCCAGCATTTT
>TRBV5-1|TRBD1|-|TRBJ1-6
CASSLKTGAYNSPLHF
TGCGCCAGCAGCTTGAAGACAGGGGCTTATAATTCACCCCTCCACTTT
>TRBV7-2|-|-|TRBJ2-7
CASSFRLLSYNEQYF
TGTGCCAGCAGCTTTCGACTCCTTTCCTACAATGAGCAGTACTTC
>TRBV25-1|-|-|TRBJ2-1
CASSEYAGQFF
TGTGCCAGCAGTGAATACGCAGGGCAGTTCTTC
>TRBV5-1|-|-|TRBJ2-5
CASSRGSLYQETQYF
TGCGCCAGCAGTAGAGGGTCTTTGTACCAAGAGACACAGTACTTC
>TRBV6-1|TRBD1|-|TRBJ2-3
CASSVRDRGTDTQYF
TGTGCCAGCAGTGTCCGGGACAGGGGCACAGATACGCAGTATTTT
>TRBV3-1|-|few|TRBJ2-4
CASASREGAKNIQYF
TGTGCCAGCGCCAGCCGAGAGGGTGCCAAAAACATTCAGTACTTC
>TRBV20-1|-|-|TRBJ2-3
CSARAGEATDTQYF
TGCAGTGCTAGAGCGGGAGAGGCGACAGATACGCAGTATTTT
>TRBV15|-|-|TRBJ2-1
CATSRVREQFF
TGTGCCACCAGCAGAGTGAGGGAGCAGTTCTTC
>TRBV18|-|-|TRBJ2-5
CASSGLTGGQYF
TGTGCCAGCTCAGGACTGACAGGTGGGCAGTACTTC
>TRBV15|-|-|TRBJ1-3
CATSRDPGSGNTIYF
TGTGCCACCAGCAGAGATCCGGGCTCTGGAAACACCATATATTTT
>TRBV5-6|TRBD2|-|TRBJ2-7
CASSAAGLAVPYEQYF
TGTGCCAGCAGCGCCGCTGGACTAGCGGTTCCCTACGAGCAGTACTTC
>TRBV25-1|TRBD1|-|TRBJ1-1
CASQVDRGNTEAFF
TGTGCCAGCCAAGTGGACAGGGGGAACACTGAAGCTTTCTTT
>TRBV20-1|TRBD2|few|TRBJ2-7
CSAPGGLTYNEQYF
TGCAGTGCTCCGGGGGGGCTCACCTACAATGAGCAGTACTTC
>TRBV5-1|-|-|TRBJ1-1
CASSHNEQGGTEAFF
TGCGCCAGCAGCCACAATGAGCAGGGAGGCACTGAAGCTTTCTTT
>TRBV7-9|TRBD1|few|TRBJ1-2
CASSLMDRASGYTF
TGTGCCAGCAGCCTCATGGACAGGGCCTCTGGCTACACCTTC
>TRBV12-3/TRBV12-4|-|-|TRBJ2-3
CASSLAPTWVETDTQYF
TGTGCCAGCAGTTTAGCGCCCACGTGGGTTGAGACAGATACGCAGTATTTT
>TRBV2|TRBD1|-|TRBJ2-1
CASSESWIPNPGQGNNEQFF
TGTGCCAGCAGTGAATCCTGGATCCCTAATCCGGGACAGGGAAACAATGAGCAGTTCTTC
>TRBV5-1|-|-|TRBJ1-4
CASSLAWATNEKLFF
TGCGCCAGCAGCTTGGCCTGGGCCACTAATGAAAAACTGTTTTTT
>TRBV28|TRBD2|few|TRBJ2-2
CASSLRTSGSTGELFF
TGTGCCAGCAGTTTACGGACTAGCGGGAGCACCGGGGAGCTGTTTTTT
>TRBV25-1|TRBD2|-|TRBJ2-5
CASSDRTSGGTNEQYF
TGTGCCAGCAGTGACCGGACTAGCGGGGGGACCAATGAGCAGTACTTC
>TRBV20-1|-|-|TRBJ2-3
CSARAGTLPDTQYF
TGCAGTGCTAGGGCGGGGACTTTACCAGATACGCAGTATTTT
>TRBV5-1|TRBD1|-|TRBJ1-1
CASSFLAMTGGGTEAFF
TGCGCCAGCAGCTTCCTCGCGATGACAGGGGGTGGGACTGAAGCTTTCTTT
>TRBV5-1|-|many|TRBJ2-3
CASSFETNTDTQYF
TGCGCCAGCAGCTTTGAGACAAACACAGATACGCAGTATTTT
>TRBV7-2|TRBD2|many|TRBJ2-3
CASSPGTSGDTQYF
TGTGCCAGCAGCCCTGGGACTAGCGGAGATACGCAGTATTTT
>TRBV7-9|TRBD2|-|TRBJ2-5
CASSSPTSWETQYF
TGTGCCAGCAGCTCCCCGACTAGCTGGGAGACCCAGTACTTC
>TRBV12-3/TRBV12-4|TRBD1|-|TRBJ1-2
CASSDSGQGASGYTF
TGTGCCAGCAGCGACTCCGGACAGGGAGCCTCTGGCTACACCTTC
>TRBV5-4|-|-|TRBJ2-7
CVSRLAGARSSYEQYF
TGTGTCAGCAGGCTTGCGGGGGCGCGCAGTTCCTACGAGCAGTACTTC
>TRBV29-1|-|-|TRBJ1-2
CSVSSGLDGYTF
TGCAGCGTGTCCTCAGGGTTGGATGGCTACACCTTC
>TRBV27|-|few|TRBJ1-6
CASTIGWNSPLHF
TGTGCCAGCACCATAGGCTGGAATTCACCCCTCCACTTT
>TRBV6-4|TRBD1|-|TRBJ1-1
CASDHRGLPTEAFF
TGTGCCAGCGATCACAGGGGCCTCCCCACTGAAGCTTTCTTT
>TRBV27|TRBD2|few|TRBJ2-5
CASSQLGTSVGKTQYF
TGTGCCAGCAGCCAACTGGGGACTAGTGTAGGAAAGACCCAGTACTTC
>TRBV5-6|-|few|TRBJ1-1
CASSLALPRDTEAFF
TGTGCCAGCAGCTTGGCACTTCCCAGGGACACTGAAGCTTTCTTT
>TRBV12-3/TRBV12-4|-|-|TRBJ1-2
CASSLSRASFGGYTF
TGTGCCAGCAGTTTAAGTCGGGCCTCCTTTGGGGGCTACACCTTC